This paragraph reports one T cell receptor (beta chain). The assay was immunoSEQ multiplex PCR, and TCRdb's table has in-frame clones only and misses some. The table shows around 360,000 clones, with approximately 89% occurring only once. The data belong to a study of blood T cell repertoires in COVID-19. The wider study: The United States, Italy and Spain provided the acute and convalescent COVID-19 samples.

A Seattle source enrolled patients during active infection and followed them longitudinally. The CDR3 has 14 amino acids. With V trimmed by 4 bases and J by 6 bases, 4 bases remained unmatched. Germline V gives CDR1 SGHTA, CDR2 FQGNSA. This chain connects TRBV7-2 to TRBJ1-2; 11 positions agree with TRBD1. This sequence originates from a woman in her twenties or thirties with COVID-19, enrolled during active disease. The sample consisted of peripheral blood. The CDR3 nucleotides are TGTGCCAGCAGCTCACCGGGACAGGGGGATGGCTACACCTTC. Translating gives CASSSPGQGDGYTF.